The T cell receptor beta chain under discussion was sequenced for a study of blood T cells in healthy people across ages (dated by TCRdb to the mid-2010s). In the study overall: In model experiments, roughly one uniquely barcoded TCR beta cDNA molecule per two T cells was captured by template switching. Age-related changes in TCR beta repertoire diversity were measured in the study by deep sequencing normalized with unique cDNA molecular identifiers. Donors were grouped into four age groups: young (average roughly 15 years), middle-aged (39), aged (around 56) and long-lived (over 80). To avoid experimental bias, donors of different ages were randomly spread across the sequencing lanes. The study analyzed two additional independent replicas of 1 million unique cDNA reads from the same blood draw for two donors, one aged 18 to 29 and one aged 80 or older.

The roughly 39 donors, aged about 6 to 100 years, were systemically healthy Caucasian individuals from Russia. Each donor gave approximately 9.3 milliliters of peripheral blood, collected into EDTA-treated Vacutainer tubes. Ficoll-Paque density-gradient centrifugation was used to isolate PBMCs, with at least 7 million per sample. Trizol reagent was used to extract total RNA from the PBMCs, yielding at least 6 micrograms per sample. For every donor, flow cytometry on a PBMC aliquot measured the percentage of naive CD45RAhigh/CD27high T cells. Library construction relied on 5' RACE. Sequencing used an Illumina HiSeq 2500. A second PCR of roughly 7 to 12 cycles was run with a J-beta primer mix and a sample-barcoded 5' primer. A unique molecular identifier was introduced onto each TCR beta cDNA molecule by a template-switch 5' adaptor carrying 12 random nucleotides. Each sample yielded at least 3 million CDR3-containing paired-end reads. All of the RNA was converted into first-strand cDNA using the Mint cDNA synthesis kit, with a TRBC-specific oligonucleotide serving as the primer. Following uracil-DNA glycosylase treatment, a first 18-cycle PCR with universal primers M1SS and BC2_uni_R was performed on all cDNA. Processing in the source paper ran as follows. Normalization of each sample was performed by random selection of 1 million high-quality reads, each carrying a distinct molecular identifier. Instead of being binned into consensus sequences, reads with shared molecular identifiers were discarded. MiTCR, with a Q25 quality threshold and the strictest error-elimination algorithm, was used for CDR3 identification, clonotype clustering and error correction. Lower-bound total TCR beta diversity was estimated with a nonparametric unseen species model using Euler transformation. TCRdb handled the public reads itself, with Q25 trimming in fastp and clone calling in MiXCR, and kept productive beta chains. Entries are consolidated by CDR3 protein sequence, retaining the most common genes and DNA. TCRdb assigned the V and J calls; the authors' analysis was not used. Here the sample has more than 800,000 distinct CDR3 sequences; around 45% occur a single time. The biggest ten clones account for around 18% of the sample.

Sequences SQVTM (CDR1) and ANQGSEA (CDR2) are obtained from the germline V gene. CDR3 length: 15 amino acids, cysteine to phenylalanine. Solely the CDR3 DNA is kept, with 45 bases framed from the first base. Germline trimming amounts to 4 bases on V and 0 bases on J, with 6 as the count of junction bases outside the gene matches. A note on this clonotype: There is no known antigen for this receptor. No base qualities exist here, and no much larger clone lies one base off it.

What the study reported, not specific to this receptor: Because profiling used bulk unsorted PBMCs, naive and antigen-experienced compartments could not be compared conclusively. Total diversity estimates from one million sequenced T cells were considered lower bounds and underestimates. Because the CMV infection status of the donors was unknown, age-related changes in expanded clonotypes may potentially have been confounded. Compared with the aged group, more naive CD4+ T cells, fewer expanded clones and increased TCR diversity were shown by the long-lived group, suggesting age selection. The percentage of naive T cells measured by flow cytometry correlated strongly with observed TCR beta diversity. As age increased, observed TCR beta diversity per million T cells dropped in a roughly linear way, and a significant reduction was already evident by age roughly 40.

The chain is encoded by TRBV29-1 joined to TRBJ2-1; 7 middle bases align to TRBD2. Sequencing was done on a sample of blood. The clonotype was recovered from an older woman in good health. In nucleotides, the sequence is TGCAGCGTTGCAATGGGCGGGAGCTCCTACAATGAGCAGTTCTTC. It translates as CSVAMGGSSYNEQFF.